The source of this TCR beta chain is a study of cytomegalovirus exposure and HLA in healthy donors. Whole-study context: One earlier analysis, a look at some 180 million T cells, found almost 120 million unique TCR beta sequences. In an early release, HLA-typed donors contributed some 80 million unique TCR sequences. General study results and limits: In a later analysis, the majority of CMV-associated beta chains seemingly showed HLA restriction. Because they were indistinguishable, some V segments, including TRBV6-2 and TRBV6-3, were excluded.

As concerns this clone: Its antigen is undetermined.

Amplification used 60 Vbeta primers and 13 Jbeta primers. Profiling relied on immunoSEQ multiplex PCR, and the TCRdb table lists in-frame clones only, not all of them. The sample consists of about 230,000 clones, roughly 85% of them appearing once. This CDR3 has 13 residues. Germline V CDR1 and CDR2: SGDLS, YYNGEE. Trimming removed 4 bases from V and 4 bases from J, with 9 bases in between. The sample comprised PBMCs. This chain joins TRBV9 and TRBJ1-5; maybe TRBD1 (5 bases). The receptor was derived from a girl aged 2 to 10 in good health and CMV-seronegative. CDR3 loop: CASSKTDNQPQHF. The CDR3 DNA reads as TGTGCCAGCAGCAAGACAGATAATCAGCCCCAGCATTTT.